This TCR beta chain was obtained from a study of cytomegalovirus exposure and HLA in healthy donors. The overall study: The 120 validation repertoires were produced on the same platform as the approximately 670 repertoires of the first cohort. This was reported in a later analysis.

Study-wide results and caveats: A list of approximately 160 TCR beta chains associated with cytomegalovirus was given. A few chains tied to CMV proved CMV antigen-specific in vitro.

This CDR3 has 16 residues. From germline, CDR1 is MNHEY and CDR2 SVGAGI. Germline trimming cut 2 bases from V and 5 bases from J; bases unmatched to any gene: 8. Separate from the approximately 700-subject first cohort was the approximately 130-subject validation cohort, to which the donors belonged. Assay used: immunoSEQ multiplex PCR; TCRdb lists only in-frame clones, some missing. This sample has 110,000 or so clones, with approximately 88% found just once. Regarding this clone: Its antigen is not identified.

The sequence derives from a young man in good health and CMV-seronegative. Sample: PBMCs. The V and J genes are TRBV6-5 and TRBJ1-4; 7 positions match TRBD1. The CDR3 sequence is CASSYRPGQPNEKLFF. CDR3 in DNA: TGTGCCAGCAGTTACAGGCCGGGACAGCCAAATGAAAAACTGTTTTTT.